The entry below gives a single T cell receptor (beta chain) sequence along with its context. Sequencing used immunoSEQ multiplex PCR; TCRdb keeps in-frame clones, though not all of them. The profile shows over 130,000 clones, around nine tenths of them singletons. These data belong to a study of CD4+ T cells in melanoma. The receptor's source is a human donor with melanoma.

The CDR3 protein is CASSLRGGEAYEQYF. CDR3 bases: TGTGCCAGCAGCCTCCGGGGGGGGGAGGCCTACGAGCAGTACTTC. The chain recombines TRBV7-3 with TRBJ2-7, with 8 nucleotides matching TRBD2. Germline trimming cut 5 bases from V and 2 bases from J; bases unmatched to any gene: 8. The germline CDR1 and CDR2 sequences are SGHTA and FQGTGA. CDR3 length: 15 residues.